A selection of T cell receptor beta chains follows, all from one sample in a study of cytomegalovirus exposure and HLA in healthy donors. Profiled with immunoSEQ multiplex PCR; TCRdb holds only in-frame clones, not every one. The sample lists roughly 110,000 clones, around 75% occurring once. The sequenced material came from PBMCs. These receptors were taken from a male donor in good health and CMV-seropositive. CDR3s include the opening cysteine and the closing phenylalanine or tryptophan. A D gene is named only where the DNA matches it firmly. The size entry is marked missing in some rows and otherwise reads once, few, many or a size class.

v_call	clone_size	j_call	d_call	cdr3_aa	cdr3_nt
TRBV19	.	TRBJ2-7	.	CASSDTGKKEQYF	TGTGCCAGTAGTGATACAGGGAAGAAGGAGCAGTACTTC
TRBV11-2	.	TRBJ2-6	.	CASSLLSGANVLTF	TGTGCCAGCAGCTTACTCTCTGGGGCCAACGTCCTGACTTTC
TRBV7-9	.	TRBJ2-3	TRBD2	CASSELAGVGDTQYF	TGTGCCAGCAGCGAACTAGCGGGAGTGGGAGATACGCAGTATTTT
TRBV30	.	TRBJ1-3	TRBD1	CAGQGALLVYF	TGTGCTGGACAGGGGGCCCTACTAGTATATTTT
TRBV5-1	once	TRBJ2-4	.	CASSGRQGRGDIQYF	TGCGCCAGCAGCGGAAGACAGGGAAGGGGGGACATTCAGTACTTC
TRBV19	.	TRBJ1-5	.	CASSIGGQPQHF	TGTGCCAGTAGTATAGGAGGGCAGCCCCAGCATTTT
TRBV6-1	.	TRBJ2-7	TRBD2	CASSEGGGGSEQYF	TGTGCCAGCAGTGAAGGAGGCGGGGGATCCGAGCAGTACTTC
TRBV11-2	.	TRBJ2-3	TRBD2	CASSRGASGSGLDTQYF	TGTGCCAGCAGCCGGGGGGCTAGCGGGAGTGGTTTGGATACGCAGTATTTT
TRBV5-1	.	TRBJ2-3	.	CASSSGSGDTQYF	TGCGCCAGCAGCTCAGGTAGCGGAGATACGCAGTATTTT
TRBV13	once	TRBJ2-1	.	CASSLWGDSINNEQFF	TGTGCCAGCAGCCTCTGGGGAGACTCAATTAACAATGAGCAGTTCTTC
TRBV28	.	TRBJ2-7	TRBD1	CASSFRLTGGEQYF	TGTGCCAGCAGTTTTCGTTTGACAGGGGGCGAGCAGTACTTC
TRBV28	.	TRBJ2-7	.	CASSGPGQGYEQYF	TGTGCCAGCAGTGGTCCGGGACAAGGCTACGAGCAGTACTTC
TRBV27	.	TRBJ1-5	.	CASSGGIYSNQPQHF	TGTGCCAGCAGTGGGGGGATTTATAGCAATCAGCCCCAGCATTTT
TRBV30	.	TRBJ2-5	.	CACNRNQETQYF	TGTGCCTGCAACAGAAACCAAGAGACCCAGTACTTC
TRBV4-1	.	TRBJ2-1	TRBD2	CASSQPGLAGGLKSYNEQFF	TGCGCCAGCAGCCAACCCGGACTAGCGGGGGGGCTAAAGTCCTACAATGAGCAGTTCTTC
TRBV30	.	TRBJ2-1	.	CAWGPVGGEQFF	TGTGCCTGGGGCCCCGTAGGGGGTGAGCAGTTCTTC
TRBV19	.	TRBJ2-7	TRBD2	CASSPAPSGGPYEQYF	TGTGCCAGTAGTCCCGCCCCTAGCGGGGGTCCCTACGAGCAGTACTTC
TRBV7-2	.	TRBJ1-5	.	CASSSRGSQPQHF	TGTGCCAGCAGCTCGAGGGGGTCTCAGCCCCAGCATTTT
TRBV7-9	few	TRBJ2-2	TRBD1	CASSLAQGRGELFF	TGTGCCAGCAGCTTAGCACAGGGGAGAGGGGAGCTGTTTTTT
TRBV29-1	.	TRBJ1-3	TRBD1	CSVGTGDSGNTIYF	TGCAGCGTCGGGACAGGGGACTCTGGAAACACCATATATTTT
TRBV5-6	.	TRBJ1-2	TRBD1	CASSSHEEQGENYGYTF	TGTGCCAGCAGCTCGCATGAAGAACAGGGGGAGAACTATGGCTACACCTTC
TRBV28	.	TRBJ1-1	TRBD1	CASNSPGKQGGNTEAFF	TGTGCCAGCAACTCGCCTGGGAAACAGGGGGGAAACACTGAAGCTTTCTTT
TRBV10-3	.	TRBJ2-7	TRBD2	CAISRGEAFYEQYF	TGTGCCATCAGCCGGGGGGAGGCCTTTTACGAGCAGTACTTC
TRBV5-6	once	TRBJ2-1	TRBD2	CASSPPGLNNEQFF	TGTGCCAGCAGCCCGCCGGGACTAAACAATGAGCAGTTCTTC
TRBV5-6	.	TRBJ1-5	.	CASSLWGGGQPQHF	TGTGCCAGCAGCTTGTGGGGGGGCGGTCAGCCCCAGCATTTT
TRBV4-2	.	TRBJ1-4	.	CASSQEGATNEKLFF	TGTGCCAGCAGCCAAGAAGGAGCAACTAATGAAAAACTGTTTTTT
TRBV28	once	TRBJ2-5	TRBD2	CASGTSVETQYF	TGTGCCAGCGGGACTAGTGTAGAGACCCAGTACTTC
TRBV2	once	TRBJ2-1	TRBD2	CASRGLAGSYNEQFF	TGTGCCAGCAGAGGACTAGCGGGGTCCTACAATGAGCAGTTCTTC
TRBV5-1	.	TRBJ2-3	TRBD1	CASSWDRGPWDTQYF	TGCGCCAGCAGCTGGGACAGGGGGCCATGGGATACGCAGTATTTT
TRBV5-5	many	TRBJ2-5	TRBD2	CASSLRLAGETQYF	TGTGCCAGCAGCTTGAGACTAGCGGGAGAGACCCAGTACTTC
TRBV5-6	few	TRBJ1-1	TRBD1	CASSLWGNRGTEAFF	TGTGCCAGCAGCTTGTGGGGGAACAGGGGCACTGAAGCTTTCTTT
TRBV5-1	.	TRBJ1-3	TRBD1	CASSLEGAAQSGNTIYF	TGCGCCAGCAGCTTGGAGGGGGCAGCTCAGAGTGGAAACACCATATATTTT
TRBV18	.	TRBJ2-7	.	CASSPPSDEQYF	TGTGCCAGCTCACCACCGTCGGACGAGCAGTACTTC
TRBV28	few	TRBJ1-5	.	CASSLFLFSNQPQHF	TGTGCCAGCAGTTTGTTCCTATTTAGCAATCAGCCCCAGCATTTT
TRBV27	.	TRBJ2-3	TRBD2	CASSLVAGGLTDTQYF	TGTGCCAGCAGTTTAGTGGCGGGAGGACTCACAGATACGCAGTATTTT
TRBV27	.	TRBJ1-1	TRBD1	CASQTGANTEAFF	TGTGCCAGCCAGACAGGGGCGAACACTGAAGCTTTCTTT
TRBV19	few	TRBJ1-1	.	CASSIGLTEAFF	TGTGCCAGTAGTATAGGACTCACTGAAGCTTTCTTT
TRBV25-1	few	TRBJ1-1	TRBD1	CASSEYRGANTEAFF	TGTGCCAGCAGTGAATACAGGGGGGCGAACACTGAAGCTTTCTTT
TRBV5-6	.	TRBJ2-7	.	CASSLGVLGREEYF	TGTGCCAGCAGCTTGGGAGTTCTGGGGCGAGAGGAGTACTTC
TRBV6-5	.	TRBJ1-2	.	CASSVLDRSYGYTF	TGTGCCAGCAGCGTCCTCGACAGGTCCTATGGCTACACCTTC
TRBV7-2	.	TRBJ1-2	.	CASSLGPLYGYTF	TGTGCCAGCAGCCTTGGGCCTCTTTATGGCTACACCTTC
TRBV28	few	TRBJ2-1	TRBD2	CASSFQHKGGSNEQFF	TGTGCCAGCAGTTTCCAACATAAAGGCGGGAGCAATGAGCAGTTCTTC
TRBV28	.	TRBJ2-3	.	CASSLRDTQYF	TGTGCCAGCAGTTTGAGAGATACGCAGTATTTT
TRBV15	once	TRBJ1-2	.	CATSRDQDRYGYTF	TGTGCCACCAGCAGAGATCAGGACAGATATGGCTACACCTTC
TRBV4-1	.	TRBJ1-5	.	CASSARTNSNQPQNF	TGCGCCAGCAGTGCAAGGACAAATAGCAATCAGCCCCAGAATTTT
TRBV25-1	.	TRBJ2-2	.	CASSEYLNTGELFF	TGTGCCAGCAGTGAATATCTTAACACCGGGGAGCTGTTTTTT
TRBV4-3	few	TRBJ1-4	.	CASSQDWGGATNEKLFF	TGCGCCAGCAGCCAAGATTGGGGGGGCGCGACTAATGAAAAACTGTTTTTT
TRBV18	.	TRBJ1-5	TRBD1	CASSLGTGGTGQPQHF	TGTGCCAGCTCACTGGGGACAGGAGGAACGGGTCAGCCCCAGCATTTT
TRBV19	few	TRBJ1-1	.	CASGLFRGDTEAFF	TGTGCCAGTGGATTGTTCCGGGGGGACACTGAAGCTTTCTTT
TRBV28	.	TRBJ1-1	.	CASRTTVPSTEAFF	TGTGCCAGCCGGACGACAGTCCCCTCCACTGAAGCTTTCTTT
TRBV5-1	.	TRBJ1-5	TRBD1	CASKVLEGAQWPQHF	TGCGCCAGCAAGGTTTTGGAGGGGGCCCAATGGCCCCAGCATTTT
TRBV5-4	.	TRBJ2-7	TRBD1	CASSLLTGQHIYEQYF	TGTGCCAGCAGCTTGTTGACGGGACAGCATATCTACGAGCAGTACTTC
TRBV27	.	TRBJ2-7	.	CASSPAGSSYEQYF	TGTGCCAGCAGCCCCGCCGGGAGCTCCTACGAGCAGTACTTC
TRBV7-3	.	TRBJ2-1	TRBD2	CASSSTAAGGSVYNEQFF	TGTGCCAGCAGCTCCACGGCTGCGGGAGGGTCAGTTTACAATGAGCAGTTCTTC
TRBV9	few	TRBJ2-7	.	CASSVGPGGTGMSLYEQYF	TGTGCCAGCAGCGTAGGACCGGGGGGGACAGGGATGTCCCTTTACGAGCAGTACTTC
TRBV19	.	TRBJ2-1	.	CASSISGYSYNEQFF	TGTGCCAGTAGTATATCGGGTTACTCCTACAATGAGCAGTTCTTC
TRBV7-8	.	TRBJ2-5	.	CASSLFGGLYQETQYF	TGTGCCAGCAGCTTATTTGGGGGCTTGTACCAAGAGACCCAGTACTTC
TRBV29-1	once	TRBJ1-2	TRBD1	CSVRPGTGGDGYTF	TGCAGCGTTCGTCCCGGGACAGGAGGGGATGGCTACACCTTC
TRBV2	few	TRBJ1-4	.	CASRKGGATNEKLFF	TGTGCCAGCAGAAAGGGAGGTGCAACTAATGAAAAACTGTTTTTT